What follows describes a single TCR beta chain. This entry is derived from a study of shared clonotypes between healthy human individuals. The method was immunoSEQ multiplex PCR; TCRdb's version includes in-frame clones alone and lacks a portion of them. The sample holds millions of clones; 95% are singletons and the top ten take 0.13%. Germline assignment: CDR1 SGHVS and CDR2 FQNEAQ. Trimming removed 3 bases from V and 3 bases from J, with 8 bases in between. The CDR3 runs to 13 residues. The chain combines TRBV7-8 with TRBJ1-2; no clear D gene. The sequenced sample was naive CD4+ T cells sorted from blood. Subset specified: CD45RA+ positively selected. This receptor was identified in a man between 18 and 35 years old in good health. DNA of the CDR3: TGTGCCAGCAGCTTGCCCGGGGACTATGGCTACACCTTC. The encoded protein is CASSLPGDYGYTF.